The 18 T cell receptor beta chains below were found in one sample sequenced in a study of T-cell memory formation after mild COVID-19. TCRdb re-analysed the 5' RACE reads in MiXCR, keeping a single row per CDR3 protein. The repertoire includes 100,000 to 150,000 distinct CDR3 sequences, around 6.3% of them detected once, and 2% to 2.5% sits in the top ten. Sample: PBMCs or a T cell subset sorted from them (not recorded which). The receptors shown here come from an adult woman who had mild COVID-19 (a few samples of this study predate the infection). Cell type and time point are not known.

The chain uses TRBV20-1 and TRBJ1-2; possible D gene TRBD1, 6 bases. The CDR3 covers 14 residues. Trimming shortened V by 1 base and J by 3 bases, and 12 bases separated the two germline ends. Germline V lookup: CDR1 DFQATT, CDR2 SNEGSKA (reference sequence). The CDR3 sequence is CSARGIQGDYGYTF. CDR3 nucleotide sequence: TGCAGTGCTAGAGGAATACAGGGTGACTATGGCTACACCTTC.

The J gene is TRBJ2-7, the V gene TRBV6-1, with 7 bases aligning to TRBD2. After removal of 4 bases from V and 3 bases from J, the junction contained 6 bases not matched to a gene. This CDR3 spans 14 amino acids. Germline lookup yields CDR1 MNHNS and CDR2 SASEGT. CDR3 DNA sequence: TGTGCCAGCAGTGTCCAGACTAGCATCTACGAGCAGTACTTC. Residues: CASSVQTSIYEQYF.

There are many counts of this clonotype. CDR3 bases: TGTGCCACCAGTGATTCTCGACTAGCGGGCACCGGGGAGCTGTTTTTT. Translating gives CATSDSRLAGTGELFF. V and J are TRBV24-1 and TRBJ2-2, with 10 bases identical to TRBD2. The CDR3 covers 16 residues. The J segment lost 4 bases and the V segment lost 2 bases, leaving 3 bases of the junction unmatched. Germline-derived CDR1 and CDR2 are KGHDR and SFDVKD.

The chain joins TRBV4-2 to TRBJ1-2; 7 nucleotides align to TRBD1. The CDR3 is made up of 17 amino acids. Germline trimming cut 1 base from V and 7 bases from J; bases unmatched to any gene: 15. Germline V gives CDR1 LGHNA, CDR2 YNFKEQ. CDR3 DNA: TGTGCCAGCAGCCAAGGGAGACAGGGACTGAGGTCTGTTGGCTACACCTTC. Translating it yields CASSQGRQGLRSVGYTF.

This clonotype was seen repeatedly, ten times or more. The genes are TRBV30 and TRBJ2-7; TRBD2 is a possible D gene (5 bases). Trimming removed 1 base from V and 7 bases from J, with 11 bases in between. There are 12 residues in the CDR3. CDR1 and CDR2 (germline): GTSNPN, SVGIG (reference sequence). The CDR3 DNA follows: TGTGCCTGGAGTGCTACCAGGACTGAGCAGTACTTC. Residues: CAWSATRTEQYF. The full variable domain, its missing parts supplied by reference TRBV30 and TRBJ2-7, is SQTIHQWPATLVQPVGSPLSLECTVEGTSNPNLYWYRQAAGRGLQLLFYSVGIGQISSEVPQNLSASRPQDRQFILSSKKLLLSDSGFYLCAWSATRTEQYFGPGTRLTVT.

This clonotype was observed a handful of times. This sequence joins TRBV29-1 and TRBJ2-5; D might be TRBD1 or TRBD2, each matching 5 bases. This CDR3 is built from 13 residues. CDR1 SQVTM and CDR2 ANQGSEA come from the germline V gene. V lost 6 bases and J lost 3, with 14 bases in between. This CDR3 reads CSVAVGTKETQYF. The CDR3 nucleotides read TGCAGCGTAGCGGTGGGGACGAAAGAGACCCAGTACTTC.

This clonotype has only a few counts. The chain combines TRBV6-2 or TRBV6-3 with TRBJ2-7; no clear D. V lost 0 bases and J 3 bases, leaving 3 bases between the germline ends. CDR1 and CDR2 (germline): MNHEY, SVGEGT. The CDR3 runs 12 residues. The DNA for the CDR3 is TGTGCCAGCAGTTACTCATACTACGAGCAGTACTTC. This translates into CASSYSYYEQYF.

This clonotype was counted at least ten times. The J gene is TRBJ2-5, the V gene TRBV20-1; D uncertain. CDR1 and CDR2 from the germline V gene are DFQATT and SNEGSKA (reference sequence). V lost 3 bases, J lost 2 bases, and 13 bases lay in between. CDR3 length: 14 amino acids. Here the CDR3 reads CSARTPRHQETQYF. The CDR3, as DNA: TGCAGTGCTAGGACCCCTCGACATCAAGAGACCCAGTACTTC.

This clonotype turned up a few times. The J gene is TRBJ2-7, the V gene TRBV29-1, with 7 bases that match TRBD1. The length of the CDR3 is 12 residues. Trimming removed 4 bases from V and 3 bases from J; junction bases left unmatched: 3. The germline CDR1 and CDR2 sequences are SQVTM and ANQGSEA. The CDR3 coding sequence is TGCAGCGTTGCAGCAGGGGGCTACGAGCAGTACTTC. It encodes CSVAAGGYEQYF.

This clonotype was observed at least ten times. The rearrangement links TRBV7-2 to TRBJ2-1; a weak D match, TRBD2 (5 bases). This CDR3 spans 12 amino acids. Between the trimmed V and J ends, which lost 4 bases and 15 bases, there was a span of 16 bases. Germline CDR1 SGHTA, CDR2 FQGNSA. CDR3: CASSSARGPRFF. As DNA, the CDR3 is TGTGCCAGCAGCTCCGCTAGAGGGCCGAGGTTCTTC.

The sample holds a few counts of this clonotype. V gene TRBV2 combines with J gene TRBJ2-1; TRBD2 aligns across 7 bases. The ends lost 4 bases at V and 2 bases at J; junction bases unmatched: 8. This CDR3 comprises 16 residues. Germline V lookup: CDR1 SNHLY, CDR2 FYNNEI. Here the CDR3 DNA reads TGTGCCAGCAGTGCTAAGACTAGCCTCGCCTACAATGAGCAGTTCTTC. This codes for CASSAKTSLAYNEQFF.

The J gene is TRBJ2-1, the V gene TRBV10-3; 8 bases are a match to TRBD2. Germline V gene lookup returns CDR1 ENHRY and CDR2 SYGVKD. Trimming cost V 2 bases and J 2 bases; bases outside gene matches: 5. This CDR3 region has 16 residues. The CDR3: CAISEGTSGPYNEQFF. The DNA of the CDR3 is TGTGCCATCAGTGAGGGTACTAGCGGACCCTACAATGAGCAGTTCTTC.

The table lists this clonotype with many counts. This chain connects TRBV12-3 or TRBV12-4 to TRBJ2-7, with a weak D call TRBD2 (6 bases). Deletions cut 5 bases from V and 2 bases from J, with 13 bases between. The CDR3 consists of 14 residues. CDR3 protein: CASSGAGTAYEQYF. The DNA of the CDR3 is TGTGCCAGCAGTGGGGCCGGGACTGCCTACGAGCAGTACTTC.

The genes are TRBV4-2 and TRBJ2-7; 10 bases are shared with TRBD2. V trimming: 0 bases; J trimming: 4 bases; junction bases outside the gene matches: 6. This CDR3 contains 16 residues. Germline CDR1 and CDR2: LGHNA and YNFKEQ. The CDR3 DNA sequence: TGTGCCAGCAGCCAAGATATACTAGCGGGAACTTACGAGCAGTACTTC. Protein: CASSQDILAGTYEQYF.

The chain links TRBV18 to TRBJ2-1; D call uncertain. The CDR3 sequence is 13 residues long. V dropped 8 bases and J dropped 1 base, with 9 bases sitting between them. CDR1 and CDR2 from the germline V gene are KGHSH and LQKENI. The CDR3: CASRPSSYNEQFF. DNA for the CDR3: TGTGCCAGCCGACCATCGTCCTACAATGAGCAGTTCTTC.

V usage is TRBV4-3 and J usage is TRBJ2-5, with 14 bases fitting TRBD2. The V gene end was trimmed by 4 bases and the J gene end by 5 bases; junction bases not matched to a gene: 9. Per the germline V gene, CDR1 is LGHNA and CDR2 is YSLEER. This CDR3 has 17 residues. The CDR3 DNA reads as TGCGCCAGCAGCCTCGGTTCCGGGACTAGCGGGAGCGAGACCCAGTACTTC. The encoded protein is CASSLGSGTSGSETQYF.

This clonotype has at least ten counts. The rearrangement uses TRBV5-1 and TRBJ2-3, with 10 bases lining up with TRBD2. V shed 4 bases and J 2 bases; nucleotides not matched to a gene: 4. The CDR3 runs 15 residues. CDR1 and CDR2 (germline): SGHRS, YFSETQ. The CDR3 nucleotides are TGCGCCAGCAGCAGAGCGGGGGGGACCACAGATACGCAGTATTTT. This translates into CASSRAGGTTDTQYF.

The rearrangement links TRBV12-3 or TRBV12-4 to TRBJ2-2, with D perhaps being TRBD1 or TRBD2 (5 bases each). The CDR3 is 15 amino acids. The V end was cut by 6 bases, the J end by 1 base, with 12 bases between. This CDR3 is CASSHRDQNTGELFF. DNA for the CDR3: TGTGCCAGCAGCCACCGGGACCAGAACACCGGGGAGCTGTTTTTT.